This T cell receptor beta chain was recorded in a study of CD4 T cells in relation to SARS-CoV-2 and coronaviruses. Method: immunoSEQ multiplex PCR; TCRdb's copy keeps in-frame clones and lacks some. The profile shows 9,500 to 11,000 clones, approximately 69% of them singletons. The CDR3 runs to 14 residues. Germline CDR1 is KGHSH and CDR2 is LQKENI. V lost 2 bases, J lost 4 bases, and 11 bases lay in between. As to this clone: Its antigen is unidentified.

General study points: Crossreactive clones expanded significantly less to SARS-CoV-2 than monoreactive clones.

Unexposed donor CD4+ T cells date from 2011-2018, before the COVID-19 pandemic. Isolation of CD4+ T cells took place after about 9 days in culture. As cell numbers allowed, unexposed-donor CD4+ T cells faced SARS-CoV-2 S/N and four cold-coronavirus spikes. On days 3 and 7, cultures got half fresh IL-2 medium. Sequencing was performed on CD4+ T cells from PBMCs, cultured in vitro. This chain connects TRBV18 to TRBJ1-2, with D hard to call. This clonotype originated in a human donor in good health. CDR3 region: CASSPELSAYGYTF. The CDR3 coding sequence is TGTGCCAGCTCACCAGAGCTCTCTGCCTATGGCTACACCTTC.